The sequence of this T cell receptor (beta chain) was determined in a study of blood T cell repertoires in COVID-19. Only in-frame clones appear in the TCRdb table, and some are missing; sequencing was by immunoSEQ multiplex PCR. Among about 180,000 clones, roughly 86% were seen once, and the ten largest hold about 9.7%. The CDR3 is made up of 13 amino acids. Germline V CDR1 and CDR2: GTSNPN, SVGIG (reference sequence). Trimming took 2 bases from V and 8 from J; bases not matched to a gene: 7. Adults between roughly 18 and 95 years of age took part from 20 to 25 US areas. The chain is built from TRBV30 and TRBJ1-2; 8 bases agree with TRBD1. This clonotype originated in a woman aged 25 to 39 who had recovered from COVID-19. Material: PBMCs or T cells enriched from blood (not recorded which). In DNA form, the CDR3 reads TGTGCCTGGAGTTTCGACAGGGGACACGGCTACACCTTC. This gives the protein CAWSFDRGHGYTF.